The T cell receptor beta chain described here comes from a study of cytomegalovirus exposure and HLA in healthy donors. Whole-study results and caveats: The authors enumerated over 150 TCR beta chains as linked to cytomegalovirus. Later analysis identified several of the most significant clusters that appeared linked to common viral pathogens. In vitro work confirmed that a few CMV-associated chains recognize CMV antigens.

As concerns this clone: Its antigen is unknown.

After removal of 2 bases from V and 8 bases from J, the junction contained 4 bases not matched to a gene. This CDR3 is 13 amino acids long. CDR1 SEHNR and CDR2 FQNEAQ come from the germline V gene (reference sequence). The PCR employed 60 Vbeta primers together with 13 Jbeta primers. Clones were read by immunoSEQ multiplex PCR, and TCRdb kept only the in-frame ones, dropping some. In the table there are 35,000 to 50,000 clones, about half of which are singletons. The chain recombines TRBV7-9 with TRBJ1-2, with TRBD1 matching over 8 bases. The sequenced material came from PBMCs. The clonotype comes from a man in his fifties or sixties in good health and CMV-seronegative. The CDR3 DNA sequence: TGTGCCAGCAGCTTATACAGGGGGGAAGGCTACACCTTC. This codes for CASSLYRGEGYTF.